This T cell receptor (beta chain) is drawn from a study of blood T cells in healthy people across ages. About this clonotype: The antigen is undetermined.

The germline V gene encodes CDR1 SGHDT and CDR2 YYEEEE. This CDR3 is built from 18 residues. V lost 2 bases and J 1 base, leaving 21 bases between the germline ends. Points from the study as a whole: The study lacked donor CMV status, which possibly confounded expanded clonotype changes.

Through a sample-barcoded 5' primer and a J-beta primer mix, a second PCR was run for roughly 6 to 12 cycles. One entry per CDR3 protein results from TCRdb running MiXCR on the 5' RACE reads. The sample yields fewer than 700,000 distinct CDR3 sequences, approximately 40% seen once. This TCR derives from an older man in good health. V and J are TRBV5-6 and TRBJ1-1; tentatively, D is TRBD1 (6 bases). Specimen: blood. Here the CDR3 reads CASSFLEQTGGQNTEAFF. The CDR3 bases are TGTGCCAGCAGCTTTTTGGAACAGACGGGGGGCCAGAACACTGAAGCTTTCTTT.